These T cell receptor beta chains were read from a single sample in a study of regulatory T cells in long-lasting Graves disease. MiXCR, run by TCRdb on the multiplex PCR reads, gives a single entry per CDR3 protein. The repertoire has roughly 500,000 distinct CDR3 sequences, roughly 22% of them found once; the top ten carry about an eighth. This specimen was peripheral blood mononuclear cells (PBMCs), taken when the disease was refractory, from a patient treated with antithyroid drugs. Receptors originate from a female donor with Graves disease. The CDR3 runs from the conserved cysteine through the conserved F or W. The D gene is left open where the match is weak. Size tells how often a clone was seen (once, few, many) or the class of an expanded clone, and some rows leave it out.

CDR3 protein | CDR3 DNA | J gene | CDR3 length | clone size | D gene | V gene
CASSNRQVIVKTEAFF | TGTGCCAGCAGTAATCGACAGGTAATAGTTAAGACTGAAGCTTTCTTT | TRBJ1-1 | 16 | many | . | TRBV27
CASSLDGGPAEAFF | TGTGCCAGCAGCTTAGACGGGGGGCCCGCTGAAGCTTTCTTT | TRBJ1-1 | 14 | many | . | TRBV7-8
CSARDRARQAGLQPQHF | TGCAGTGCTAGAGATCGTGCACGCCAGGCGGGGCTTCAGCCCCAGCATTTT | TRBJ1-5 | 17 | . | . | TRBV20-1
CSVQTGTGWNQPQHF | TGCAGCGTTCAGACCGGGACAGGGTGGAATCAGCCCCAGCATTTT | TRBJ1-5 | 15 | many | TRBD1 | TRBV29-1
CSVREVLGQPQHF | TGCAGTGTTCGGGAGGTTCTCGGACAGCCCCAGCATTTT | TRBJ1-5 | 13 | few | . | TRBV20-1
CASSHRDRTDQPQHF | TGTGCCAGCAGCCACCGGGACAGAACTGATCAGCCCCAGCATTTT | TRBJ1-5 | 15 | . | TRBD1 | TRBV7-2
CASSMSGRAIAFF | TGTGCCAGTAGTATGTCGGGCAGGGCGATAGCTTTCTTT | TRBJ1-1 | 13 | few | . | TRBV19
CASSLQGRETQYF | TGTGCCAGCAGCCTACAGGGACGGGAGACCCAGTACTTC | TRBJ2-5 | 13 | many | . | TRBV7-2
CASKKSDEYYEQYF | TGTGCCAGCAAGAAGTCGGACGAGTATTACGAGCAGTACTTC | TRBJ2-7 | 14 | . | . | TRBV13
CASSPRFVGYEQYF | TGTGCCAGTAGTCCCAGGTTCGTGGGCTACGAGCAGTACTTC | TRBJ2-7 | 14 | . | . | TRBV19
CASSPGTSGSRHGYTF | TGTGCCAGCTCACCAGGGACTTCCGGGAGTAGGCATGGCTACACCTTC | TRBJ1-2 | 16 | . | . | TRBV18
CASSPQNLQNTEAFF | TGTGCCAGCAGCCCTCAAAACCTACAGAACACTGAAGCTTTCTTT | TRBJ1-1 | 15 | many | . | TRBV11-2
CASSGGTSAPLHF | TGTGCCAGCAGTGGAGGGACTTCGGCGCCCCTCCACTTT | TRBJ1-6 | 13 | few | . | TRBV25-1
CASSAYGQKNEKLFF | TGTGCCAGCAGCGCCTACGGACAGAAGAATGAAAAACTGTTTTTT | TRBJ1-4 | 15 | . | . | TRBV7-3
CASSEVGGSSYEQYF | TGTGCCAGCAGTGAGGTGGGAGGGAGCTCCTACGAGCAGTACTTC | TRBJ2-7 | 15 | many | TRBD2 | TRBV2
CARSFGPASTDTQYF | TGTGCCAGATCTTTCGGGCCCGCTAGCACAGATACGCAGTATTTT | TRBJ2-3 | 15 | . | . | TRBV19
CASSKGQTMSSYNSPLHF | TGTGCCAGTAGTAAAGGGCAGACGATGAGCTCCTATAATTCACCCCTCCACTTT | TRBJ1-6 | 18 | . | . | TRBV19
CASSQENEQFF | TGTGCCAGCAGCCAAGAGAATGAGCAGTTCTTC | TRBJ2-1 | 11 | few | . | TRBV3-1
CASSRTGDTDTQYF | TGTGCCAGCAGTAGGACAGGGGACACAGATACGCAGTATTTT | TRBJ2-3 | 14 | many | TRBD1 | TRBV27
CASSLPRLAGGETQYF | TGTGCCAGCAGCTTACCTCGACTAGCGGGGGGAGAGACCCAGTACTTC | TRBJ2-5 | 16 | few | TRBD2 | TRBV7-9
CASSFLGSYTF | TGTGCCAGCAGTTTTCTGGGTTCTTACACCTTC | TRBJ1-2 | 11 | many | . | TRBV28
CSARPITNEKLFF | TGCAGTGCCCGCCCGATCACTAATGAAAAACTGTTTTTT | TRBJ1-4 | 13 | many | . | TRBV20-1
CSVGSGDGEKLFF | TGCAGCGTTGGGTCAGGCGACGGGGAAAAACTGTTTTTT | TRBJ1-4 | 13 | . | . | TRBV29-1
CASSQGTGDTEAFF | TGTGCCAGCAGCCAGGGGACAGGGGATACTGAAGCTTTCTTT | TRBJ1-1 | 14 | few | TRBD1 | TRBV3-1
CASSQRTQKGYTEAFF | TGTGCCAGCAGTCAACGGACCCAAAAGGGGTACACTGAAGCTTTCTTT | TRBJ1-1 | 16 | many | . | TRBV6-1
CASLERGLGEAFF | TGTGCCAGCCTCGAACGGGGACTCGGGGAAGCTTTCTTT | TRBJ1-1 | 13 | few | . | TRBV6-2/TRBV6-3
CASGPPYRDGYTF | TGTGCCAGCGGACCCCCTTACAGGGATGGCTACACCTTC | TRBJ1-2 | 13 | few | . | TRBV5-6
CASSSPQVQGYEQYF | TGTGCCAGCAGCTCCCCCCAGGTCCAGGGCTACGAGCAGTACTTC | TRBJ2-7 | 15 | . | . | TRBV14
CATTLNTEAFF | TGTGCCACAACTTTAAACACTGAAGCTTTCTTT | TRBJ1-1 | 11 | many | . | TRBV12-3/TRBV12-4
CASSYGETNYGYTF | TGTGCCAGCAGTTACGGTGAAACTAACTATGGCTACACCTTC | TRBJ1-2 | 14 | . | . | TRBV6-2/TRBV6-3
CASKKARDGEKLFF | TGTGCCAGCAAAAAGGCTCGGGACGGTGAAAAACTGTTTTTT | TRBJ1-4 | 14 | many | . | TRBV27
CASSQDTVQPQHF | TGCGCCAGCAGCCAAGATACCGTCCAGCCCCAGCATTTT | TRBJ1-5 | 13 | few | . | TRBV4-3
CASSPLRGYTF | TGTGCCAGCAGCCCCCTCCGCGGCTACACCTTC | TRBJ1-2 | 11 | many | . | TRBV7-2